The clone carrying this T cell receptor beta chain was seen repeatedly, ten times or more. TCRdb recomputed calls from the PCR reads with MiXCR, one row per CDR3 protein. Altogether approximately 20,000 distinct CDR3 sequences are present, around 40% being singletons, with the ten largest covering around 40%. Looked up from germline, CDR1 is SGHTA and CDR2 is FQGNSA. This CDR3 is built from 13 residues. V gave up 5 bases and J gave up 4 bases, with 9 bases separating them. The data were obtained in a study of tumor-infiltrating lymphocytes in oesophageal squamous cell carcinoma. This clonotype was obtained from a male donor with esophageal squamous cell carcinoma. Sequencing input: esophageal tumor tissue. The rearrangement links TRBV7-2 to TRBJ1-5; weak D call: TRBD1 (5 bases). CDR3 DNA sequence: TGTGCCAGCAGCCCGGGACGGAATCAGCCCCAGCATTTT. This sequence encodes CASSPGRNQPQHF. Using reference TRBV7-2 and TRBJ1-5 for the parts outside the CDR3, the full variable domain is GAGVSQSPSNKVTEKGKDVELRCDPISGHTALYWYRQSLGQGLEFLIYFQGNSAPDKSGLPSDRFSAERTGGSVSTLTIQRTQQEDSAVYLCASSPGRNQPQHFGDGTRLSIL.